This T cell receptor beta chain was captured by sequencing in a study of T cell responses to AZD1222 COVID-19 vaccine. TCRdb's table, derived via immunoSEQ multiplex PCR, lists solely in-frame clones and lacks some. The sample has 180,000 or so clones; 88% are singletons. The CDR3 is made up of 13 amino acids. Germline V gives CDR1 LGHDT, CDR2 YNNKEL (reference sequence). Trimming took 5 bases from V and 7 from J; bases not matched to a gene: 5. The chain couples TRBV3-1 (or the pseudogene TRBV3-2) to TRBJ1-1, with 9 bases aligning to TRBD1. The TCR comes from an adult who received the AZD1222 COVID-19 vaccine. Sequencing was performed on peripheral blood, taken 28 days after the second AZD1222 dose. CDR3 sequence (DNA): TGTGCCAGCAGCATTACAGGGGGCTTTGAAGCTTTCTTT. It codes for CASSITGGFEAFF.